This T cell receptor (beta chain) was sequenced for a study of blood T cell repertoires in COVID-19. Study-level background: Sites across the United States, Italy and Spain contributed samples from acute and convalescent COVID-19. In each case, the material was cDNA or gDNA derived from T cells, B-cell-depleted T cells, or PBMCs.

In the authors' workflow: By means of reference gene primer amplification, nucleated cell counts were estimated. Produced via immunoSEQ multiplex PCR; TCRdb's table is partial and in-frame only. V and J calls and clone size are those listed in that table; D and trimming were worked out from the DNA. This sample has about 20,000 clones; approximately 84% occur once, and the top ten carry 3.8%. CDR1 SGHRS and CDR2 YFSETQ come from the germline V gene. Trimming took 4 bases from V and 0 from J; bases not matched to a gene: 11. The CDR3 consists of 17 residues. This clone has just one count. The origin of this receptor is a man aged 50 to 59 with active COVID-19. What was sequenced was peripheral blood. The chain recombines TRBV5-1 with TRBJ1-1; 8 bases match TRBD1. CDR3 sequence: CASSPGQANNMNTEAFF. CDR3 coding DNA: TGCGCCAGCAGCCCGGGACAGGCGAATAACATGAACACTGAAGCTTTCTTT. Supplemented by reference TRBV5-1 and TRBJ1-1, the full variable domain reads KAGVTQTPRYLIKTRGQQVTLSCSPISGHRSVSWYQQTPGQGLQFLFEYFSETQRNKGNFPGRFSGRQFSNSRSEMNVSTLELGDSALYLCASSPGQANNMNTEAFFGQGTRLTVV.